This TCR beta chain was documented in a study of CD8 T cells in ankylosing spondylitis. 5'-RACE, quantitative and with molecular barcodes, yielded the TCR beta libraries. Each CDR3 protein gets one entry after TCRdb re-called the 5' RACE reads with MiXCR. This table holds approximately 140,000 distinct CDR3 sequences, around 42% found once. This clonotype was recorded once. Its antigen is unidentified. Regarding the study as a whole: It was reported that disease-linked clones were significantly enriched in matched ankylosing spondylitis synovial fluid.

The source material was synovial fluid, either unsorted or a sorted T cell fraction (not recorded which). The receptor was isolated from a male donor with ankylosing spondylitis.

The CDR3 region has the DNA TGTGCCAGCAGCTTAGGCCTGGAGAACTATGGCTACACCTTC. It encodes CASSLGLENYGYTF. The chain combines TRBV13 with TRBJ1-2; D ambiguous. Between the trimmed V and J ends, which lost 0 bases and 2 bases, there was a span of 7 bases. Germline V CDR1 and CDR2: PRHDT, FYEKMQ (reference sequence). This CDR3 has 14 residues.